This T cell receptor beta chain was sequenced for a study of blood T cells in healthy people across ages. CDR3 length equals 16 residues. V lost 4 bases and J lost 0, with 13 bases in between. In germline, CDR1 is SGHRS, CDR2 YFSETQ. Only a few counts were recorded for this clonotype. A J-beta primer mix and a sample-barcoded 5' primer were used in a second PCR of roughly 6 to 11 cycles. TCRdb reanalysed the 5' RACE reads using MiXCR and keeps one entry per CDR3 protein. The table includes about a million distinct CDR3 sequences, 35% to 40% detected once. The V call is TRBV5-1, the J call TRBJ1-4; D is ambiguous. The sequenced material came from blood. The TCR sequence derives from a man between 18 and 29 years old in good health. CDR3 nucleotide sequence: TGCGCCAGCAGCACCGGACTTTTTCCAACTAATGAAAAACTGTTTTTT. Its translation: CASSTGLFPTNEKLFF.